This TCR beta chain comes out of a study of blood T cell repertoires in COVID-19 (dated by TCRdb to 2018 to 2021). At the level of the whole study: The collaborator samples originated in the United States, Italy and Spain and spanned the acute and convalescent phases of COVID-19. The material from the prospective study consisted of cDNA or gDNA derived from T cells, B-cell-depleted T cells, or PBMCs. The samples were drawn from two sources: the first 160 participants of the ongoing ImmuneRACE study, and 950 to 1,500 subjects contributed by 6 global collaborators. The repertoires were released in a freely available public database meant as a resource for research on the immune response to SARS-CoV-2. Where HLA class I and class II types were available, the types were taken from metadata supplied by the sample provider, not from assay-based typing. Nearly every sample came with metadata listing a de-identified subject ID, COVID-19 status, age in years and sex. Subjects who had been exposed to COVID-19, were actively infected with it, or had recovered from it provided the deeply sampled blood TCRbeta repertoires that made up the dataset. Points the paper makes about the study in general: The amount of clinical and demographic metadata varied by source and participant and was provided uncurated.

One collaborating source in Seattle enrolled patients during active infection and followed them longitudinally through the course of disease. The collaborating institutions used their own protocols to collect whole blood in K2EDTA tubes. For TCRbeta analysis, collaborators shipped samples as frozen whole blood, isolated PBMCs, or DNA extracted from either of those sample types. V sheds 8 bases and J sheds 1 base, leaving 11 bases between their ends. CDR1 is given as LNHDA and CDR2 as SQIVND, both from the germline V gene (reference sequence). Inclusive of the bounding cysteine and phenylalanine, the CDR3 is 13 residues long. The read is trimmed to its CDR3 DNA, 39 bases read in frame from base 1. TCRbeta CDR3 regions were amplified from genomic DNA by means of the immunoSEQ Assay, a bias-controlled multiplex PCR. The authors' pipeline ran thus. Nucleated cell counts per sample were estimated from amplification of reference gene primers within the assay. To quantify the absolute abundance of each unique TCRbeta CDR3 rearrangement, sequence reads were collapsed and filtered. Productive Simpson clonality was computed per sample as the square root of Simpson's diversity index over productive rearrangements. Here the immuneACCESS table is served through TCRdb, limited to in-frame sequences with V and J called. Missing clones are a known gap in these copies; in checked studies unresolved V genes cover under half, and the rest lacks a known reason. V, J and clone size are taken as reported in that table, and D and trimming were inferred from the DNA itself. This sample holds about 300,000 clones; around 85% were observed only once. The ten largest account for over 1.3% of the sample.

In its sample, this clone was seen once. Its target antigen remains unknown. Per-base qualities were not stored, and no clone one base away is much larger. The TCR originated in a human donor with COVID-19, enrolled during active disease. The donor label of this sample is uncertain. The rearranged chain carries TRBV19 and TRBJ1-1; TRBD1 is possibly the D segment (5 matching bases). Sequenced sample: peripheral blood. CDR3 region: CASAQGRNTEAFF. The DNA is TGTGCCAGTGCCCAGGGAAGGAACACTGAAGCTTTCTTT.